This record looks at one TCR beta chain sequence and its context. Its antigen is unidentified. Within the sample, other DNA sequences also encode this same CDR3. The record originates from a study of OX40 agonist ivuxolimab in advanced cancers. General study points: Expanded clones were, on average, more numerous in CD8+ T cells than in CD4+.

Libraries were prepared by immunoSEQ multiplex PCR; TCRdb keeps only in-frame clonotypes and omits some of them. The sample has about 73,000 clones, around 84% seen once. The input for sequencing was CD4+ or CD8+ T cells sorted from blood, taken in a trial of the OX40 agonist ivuxolimab. The TCR was taken from an adult with an advanced solid tumor such as melanoma, head and neck, liver or kidney cancer.

CDR3 region: CASSPAGNTEAFF. The DNA of the CDR3 is TGTGCCAGCTCACCGGCGGGAAACACTGAAGCTTTCTTT. The chain joins TRBV18 to TRBJ1-1; D uncertain. The CDR3 is made up of 13 amino acids. Germline-derived CDR1 and CDR2 are KGHSH and LQKENI. The V gene lost 3 bases and the J gene lost 2 bases, with 7 bases spanning the gap.